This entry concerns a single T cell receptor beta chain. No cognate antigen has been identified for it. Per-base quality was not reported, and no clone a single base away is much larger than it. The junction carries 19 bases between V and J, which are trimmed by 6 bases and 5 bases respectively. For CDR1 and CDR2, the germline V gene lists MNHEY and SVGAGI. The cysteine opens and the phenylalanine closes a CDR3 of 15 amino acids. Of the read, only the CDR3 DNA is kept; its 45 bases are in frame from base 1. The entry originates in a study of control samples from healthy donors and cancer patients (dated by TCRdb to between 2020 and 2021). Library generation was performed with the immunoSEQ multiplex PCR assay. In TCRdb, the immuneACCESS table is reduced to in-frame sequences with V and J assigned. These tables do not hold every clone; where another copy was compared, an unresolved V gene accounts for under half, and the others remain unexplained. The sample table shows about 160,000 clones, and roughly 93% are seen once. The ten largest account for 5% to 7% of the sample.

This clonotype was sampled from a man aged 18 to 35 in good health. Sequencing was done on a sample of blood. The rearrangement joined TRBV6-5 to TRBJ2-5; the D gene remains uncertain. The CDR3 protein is CASRKYRTEGETQYF. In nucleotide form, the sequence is TGTGCCAGCAGAAAATACCGAACAGAAGGGGAGACCCAGTACTTC.